This T cell receptor beta chain was recovered during a study of T-cell memory formation after mild COVID-19. Broader study findings: Of the contracting clones, CD4+ ones lay mainly in CM and EM, and CD8+ ones in EMRA. Several responding clones turned up in pre-infection memory, indicating that cross-reactive memory may have taken part.

The 5'RACE method, run with constant-segment primers, produced TCR alpha and TCR beta cDNA libraries (carrying sample barcodes and UMIs). TCRdb recomputed calls from the 5' RACE reads with MiXCR, one row per CDR3 protein. The sample yields about 190,000 distinct CDR3 sequences, around 17% seen once. This clonotype has more than one count but fewer than ten. Its target is not known. Trimming pared 1 base from V and 2 bases from J, leaving 9 bases between. Germline-derived CDR1 and CDR2 are DFQATT and SNEGSKA (reference sequence). The CDR3 is made up of 14 amino acids. What was sequenced was PBMCs or a T cell subset sorted from them (not recorded which). The chain joins TRBV20-1 to TRBJ1-5; D is undetermined. The clonotype originates from an adult woman who had mild COVID-19 (a few samples of this study predate the infection). Cell type and time point are not known. CDR3 DNA: TGCAGTGCTAGAGGCGGACTTCGCAATCAGCCCCAGCATTTT. This gives the protein CSARGGLRNQPQHF.